This is a list of T cell receptor beta chains from one sample in a study of radiation and T cells in renal cell carcinoma. The protocol was immunoSEQ multiplex PCR, while the TCRdb copy is restricted to in-frame clones and leaves out a portion. The table records under 100,000 clones, roughly 84% of them present only once. The specimen was blood, collected from a patient whose treatment included radiotherapy and nephrectomy. These receptors all come from a man aged 60 to 69 with renal cell carcinoma. Both conserved end residues are part of each CDR3. Each record gives: clone size, CDR3 length, J gene, D gene, V gene, CDR3 protein, CDR3 DNA. The D gene is left open where the match is weak. Only some rows state a clone size, as once, few, many or a class for expanded clones.

clone_size: -; cdr3_length: 15; j_call: TRBJ2-3; d_call: -; v_call: TRBV29-1; cdr3_aa: CSVEDGWGFTDTQYF; cdr3_nt: TGCAGCGTTGAAGATGGCTGGGGGTTCACAGATACGCAGTATTTT
clone_size: -; cdr3_length: 12; j_call: TRBJ2-2; d_call: -; v_call: TRBV5-4; cdr3_aa: CASSLAHGELFF; cdr3_nt: TGTGCCAGCAGCTTGGCCCACGGGGAGCTGTTTTTT
clone_size: -; cdr3_length: 16; j_call: TRBJ2-5; d_call: TRBD2; v_call: TRBV4-2; cdr3_aa: CASSPQQREGLETQYF; cdr3_nt: TGTGCCAGCAGCCCCCAGCAGCGGGAGGGTTTAGAGACCCAGTACTTC
clone_size: -; cdr3_length: 13; j_call: TRBJ2-7; d_call: -; v_call: TRBV7-2; cdr3_aa: CASSLVTPSEQYF; cdr3_nt: TGTGCCAGCAGCTTAGTCACCCCTAGCGAGCAGTACTTC
clone_size: -; cdr3_length: 13; j_call: TRBJ2-5; d_call: -; v_call: TRBV9; cdr3_aa: CASSVDQLETQYF; cdr3_nt: TGTGCCAGCAGCGTAGATCAGTTGGAGACCCAGTACTTC
clone_size: -; cdr3_length: 15; j_call: TRBJ2-1; d_call: TRBD1; v_call: TRBV29-1; cdr3_aa: CSVERRDRAYNEQFF; cdr3_nt: TGCAGCGTTGAAAGGCGGGACAGGGCCTACAATGAGCAGTTCTTC
clone_size: once; cdr3_length: 15; j_call: TRBJ1-3; d_call: TRBD1; v_call: TRBV30; cdr3_aa: CAWSFGGTGGNTIYF; cdr3_nt: TGTGCCTGGAGCTTCGGCGGGACAGGGGGAAACACCATATATTTT
clone_size: -; cdr3_length: 13; j_call: TRBJ2-5; d_call: -; v_call: TRBV11-3; cdr3_aa: CASSFTFQETQYF; cdr3_nt: TGTGCCAGCAGCTTTACATTCCAAGAGACCCAGTACTTC
clone_size: -; cdr3_length: 15; j_call: TRBJ2-1; d_call: -; v_call: TRBV6-1; cdr3_aa: CASSENSLSINEQFF; cdr3_nt: TGTGCCAGCAGTGAAAATTCATTGAGTATCAATGAGCAGTTCTTC
clone_size: -; cdr3_length: 15; j_call: TRBJ1-3; d_call: -; v_call: TRBV30; cdr3_aa: CAWSVRSLPGNTIYF; cdr3_nt: TGTGCCTGGAGTGTACGCAGTTTACCTGGAAACACCATATATTTT
clone_size: -; cdr3_length: 16; j_call: TRBJ2-3; d_call: -; v_call: TRBV4-3; cdr3_aa: CASSQEAGLDTDTQYF; cdr3_nt: TGCGCCAGCAGCCAAGAGGCTGGTCTGGACACAGATACGCAGTATTTT
clone_size: -; cdr3_length: 13; j_call: TRBJ2-7; d_call: TRBD1; v_call: TRBV29-1; cdr3_aa: CSVTGTGTYEQYF; cdr3_nt: TGCAGCGTTACCGGGACAGGGACCTACGAGCAGTACTTC
clone_size: once; cdr3_length: 15; j_call: TRBJ1-1; d_call: TRBD1; v_call: TRBV11-2; cdr3_aa: CASSLSGQPNTEAFF; cdr3_nt: TGTGCCAGCAGCTTGTCGGGACAGCCGAACACTGAAGCTTTCTTT
clone_size: -; cdr3_length: 13; j_call: TRBJ1-5; d_call: -; v_call: TRBV2; cdr3_aa: CASSDSGDQPQHF; cdr3_nt: TGTGCCAGCAGTGACAGCGGCGATCAGCCCCAGCATTTT
clone_size: -; cdr3_length: 12; j_call: TRBJ2-1; d_call: -; v_call: TRBV7-9; cdr3_aa: CASSPLDNEQFF; cdr3_nt: TGTGCCAGCAGCCCTCTCGACAATGAGCAGTTCTTC
clone_size: -; cdr3_length: 14; j_call: TRBJ2-5; d_call: -; v_call: TRBV19; cdr3_aa: CASSPVEVPETQYF; cdr3_nt: TGTGCCAGTAGCCCGGTGGAGGTACCAGAGACCCAGTACTTC
clone_size: -; cdr3_length: 14; j_call: TRBJ1-1; d_call: TRBD1; v_call: TRBV27; cdr3_aa: CASSPGTGVTEAFF; cdr3_nt: TGTGCCAGCAGTCCCGGGACAGGGGTCACTGAAGCTTTCTTT
clone_size: once; cdr3_length: 17; j_call: TRBJ2-6; d_call: TRBD1; v_call: TRBV27; cdr3_aa: CASSLTGALSGANVLTF; cdr3_nt: TGTGCCAGCAGTTTGACAGGGGCGCTCTCTGGGGCCAACGTCCTGACTTTC
clone_size: few; cdr3_length: 14; j_call: TRBJ2-2; d_call: -; v_call: TRBV6-5; cdr3_aa: CASWGTVNTGELFF; cdr3_nt: TGTGCCAGCTGGGGGACGGTTAACACCGGGGAGCTGTTTTTT
clone_size: -; cdr3_length: 13; j_call: TRBJ2-7; d_call: -; v_call: TRBV5-4; cdr3_aa: CASSYPGPGEQYF; cdr3_nt: TGTGCCAGCAGCTACCCGGGCCCGGGCGAGCAGTACTTC
clone_size: few; cdr3_length: 13; j_call: TRBJ2-3; d_call: -; v_call: TRBV29-1; cdr3_aa: CSADGGLTDTQYF; cdr3_nt: TGCAGCGCTGACGGGGGGCTCACAGATACGCAGTATTTT
clone_size: -; cdr3_length: 15; j_call: TRBJ2-2; d_call: TRBD1; v_call: TRBV29-1; cdr3_aa: CSVDVRQGVTGELFF; cdr3_nt: TGCAGCGTTGATGTCCGACAGGGAGTCACCGGGGAGCTGTTTTTT
clone_size: few; cdr3_length: 13; j_call: TRBJ2-3; d_call: -; v_call: TRBV7-3; cdr3_aa: CASSLMWGDTQYF; cdr3_nt: TGTGCCAGCAGCTTAATGTGGGGAGATACGCAGTATTTT
clone_size: -; cdr3_length: 16; j_call: TRBJ2-3; d_call: TRBD2; v_call: TRBV7-9; cdr3_aa: CASSWGLAGLTDTQYF; cdr3_nt: TGTGCCAGCAGCTGGGGACTAGCGGGGCTCACAGATACGCAGTATTTT
clone_size: -; cdr3_length: 17; j_call: TRBJ1-5; d_call: -; v_call: TRBV19; cdr3_aa: CASSMQGGSYSNQPQHF; cdr3_nt: TGTGCCAGTAGTATGCAGGGAGGAAGCTATAGCAATCAGCCCCAGCATTTT
clone_size: -; cdr3_length: 17; j_call: TRBJ1-5; d_call: -; v_call: TRBV4-1; cdr3_aa: CASSQDKVQGSNQPQHF; cdr3_nt: TGCGCCAGCAGCCAAGATAAGGTCCAGGGGAGCAATCAGCCCCAGCATTTT
clone_size: -; cdr3_length: 15; j_call: TRBJ1-5; d_call: TRBD1; v_call: TRBV7-2; cdr3_aa: CASSQGGQTYQPQHF; cdr3_nt: TGTGCCAGCAGTCAGGGGGGACAGACATATCAGCCCCAGCATTTT
clone_size: few; cdr3_length: 14; j_call: TRBJ2-1; d_call: -; v_call: TRBV19; cdr3_aa: CASKEAASYNEQFF; cdr3_nt: TGTGCCAGTAAAGAAGCGGCTTCCTACAATGAGCAGTTCTTC
clone_size: once; cdr3_length: 14; j_call: TRBJ2-7; d_call: -; v_call: TRBV10-3; cdr3_aa: CAISGDMASYEQYF; cdr3_nt: TGTGCCATCAGCGGGGACATGGCCTCCTACGAGCAGTACTTC
clone_size: few; cdr3_length: 14; j_call: TRBJ1-5; d_call: TRBD1; v_call: TRBV19; cdr3_aa: CASSKDRDHQPQHF; cdr3_nt: TGTGCCAGTAGTAAGGACAGGGATCATCAGCCCCAGCATTTT
clone_size: -; cdr3_length: 17; j_call: TRBJ2-2; d_call: TRBD2; v_call: TRBV7-2; cdr3_aa: CASSLYRLAGNTGELFF; cdr3_nt: TGTGCCAGCAGCTTATACCGGCTAGCGGGGAACACCGGGGAGCTGTTTTTT
clone_size: -; cdr3_length: 16; j_call: TRBJ2-2; d_call: -; v_call: TRBV5-1; cdr3_aa: CASSLVAGASTGELFF; cdr3_nt: TGCGCCAGCAGCTTGGTGGCAGGGGCGAGCACCGGGGAGCTGTTTTTT
clone_size: few; cdr3_length: 14; j_call: TRBJ2-3; d_call: -; v_call: TRBV5-1; cdr3_aa: CASSLAPGTDTQYF; cdr3_nt: TGCGCCAGCAGCTTGGCTCCTGGCACAGATACGCAGTATTTT
clone_size: -; cdr3_length: 17; j_call: TRBJ1-5; d_call: TRBD1; v_call: TRBV27; cdr3_aa: CASSPRQGLTSNQPQHF; cdr3_nt: TGTGCCAGCAGTCCCAGACAGGGCCTTACTAGCAATCAGCCCCAGCATTTT
clone_size: -; cdr3_length: 16; j_call: TRBJ2-2; d_call: -; v_call: TRBV19; cdr3_aa: CASRQRDIANTGELFF; cdr3_nt: TGTGCCAGTAGACAGCGGGACATCGCGAACACCGGGGAGCTGTTTTTT
clone_size: -; cdr3_length: 15; j_call: TRBJ2-7; d_call: TRBD1; v_call: TRBV28; cdr3_aa: CASSLATGGTYEQYF; cdr3_nt: TGTGCCAGCAGTTTAGCGACAGGGGGCACCTACGAGCAGTACTTC
clone_size: -; cdr3_length: 15; j_call: TRBJ2-5; d_call: -; v_call: TRBV2; cdr3_aa: CASCLEGQGQETQYF; cdr3_nt: TGTGCCAGCTGCTTAGAAGGGCAGGGGCAAGAGACCCAGTACTTC
clone_size: -; cdr3_length: 16; j_call: TRBJ2-1; d_call: TRBD2; v_call: TRBV5-1; cdr3_aa: CASSAGRWQREVEQFF; cdr3_nt: TGCGCCAGCAGCGCGGGGCGGTGGCAGCGGGAGGTTGAGCAGTTCTTC
clone_size: -; cdr3_length: 14; j_call: TRBJ2-5; d_call: -; v_call: TRBV5-4; cdr3_aa: CASSLVGGQETQYF; cdr3_nt: TGTGCCAGCAGCTTGGTGGGGGGCCAAGAGACCCAGTACTTC
clone_size: -; cdr3_length: 15; j_call: TRBJ2-3; d_call: -; v_call: TRBV4-1; cdr3_aa: CASSPDRQGTDTQYF; cdr3_nt: TGCGCCAGCAGCCCCGACCGACAGGGCACAGATACGCAGTATTTT
clone_size: -; cdr3_length: 18; j_call: TRBJ2-3; d_call: -; v_call: TRBV5-1; cdr3_aa: CASSLAGSLRGITDTQYF; cdr3_nt: TGCGCCAGCAGCTTGGCTGGCAGCCTAAGGGGTATCACAGATACGCAGTATTTT
clone_size: once; cdr3_length: 12; j_call: TRBJ2-2; d_call: -; v_call: TRBV9; cdr3_aa: CASSVGVGELFF; cdr3_nt: TGTGCCAGCAGCGTAGGGGTCGGGGAGCTGTTTTTT
clone_size: few; cdr3_length: 16; j_call: TRBJ2-2; d_call: -; v_call: TRBV9; cdr3_aa: CASNPMGGRGTGELFF; cdr3_nt: TGTGCCAGCAACCCCATGGGGGGGCGCGGCACCGGGGAGCTGTTTTTT
clone_size: -; cdr3_length: 13; j_call: TRBJ2-1; d_call: -; v_call: TRBV6-1; cdr3_aa: CASSVTGYNEQFF; cdr3_nt: TGTGCCAGCAGTGTGACTGGCTACAATGAGCAGTTCTTC
clone_size: -; cdr3_length: 15; j_call: TRBJ2-7; d_call: TRBD1; v_call: TRBV6-5; cdr3_aa: CASSYSSGQTYEQYF; cdr3_nt: TGTGCCAGCAGTTACTCGTCGGGACAGACCTACGAGCAGTACTTC
clone_size: -; cdr3_length: 12; j_call: TRBJ2-3; d_call: -; v_call: TRBV19; cdr3_aa: CASSMTGRTQYF; cdr3_nt: TGTGCCAGTAGTATGACTGGGCGGACTCAGTATTTT
clone_size: -; cdr3_length: 15; j_call: TRBJ2-7; d_call: -; v_call: TRBV4-3; cdr3_aa: CASSQDQGAGYEQYF; cdr3_nt: TGCGCCAGCAGCCAAGATCAAGGGGCTGGGTACGAGCAGTACTTC
clone_size: -; cdr3_length: 16; j_call: TRBJ2-5; d_call: TRBD2; v_call: TRBV4-1; cdr3_aa: CASSQYAAGAQETQYF; cdr3_nt: TGCGCCAGCAGCCAATATGCAGCGGGAGCACAAGAGACCCAGTACTTC
clone_size: -; cdr3_length: 19; j_call: TRBJ2-2; d_call: TRBD2; v_call: TRBV15; cdr3_aa: CATSRDSLAGVANTGELFF; cdr3_nt: TGTGCCACCAGCAGAGATTCTCTAGCGGGAGTAGCGAACACCGGGGAGCTGTTTTTT
clone_size: -; cdr3_length: 12; j_call: TRBJ2-7; d_call: -; v_call: TRBV27; cdr3_aa: CASSPSGYEQYF; cdr3_nt: TGTGCCAGCAGTCCGAGCGGCTACGAGCAGTACTTC
clone_size: -; cdr3_length: 15; j_call: TRBJ2-3; d_call: -; v_call: TRBV4-2; cdr3_aa: CASSSGAGEADTQYF; cdr3_nt: TGTGCCAGCTCCTCAGGGGCGGGAGAGGCTGATACGCAGTATTTT
clone_size: -; cdr3_length: 17; j_call: TRBJ1-2; d_call: TRBD1; v_call: TRBV2; cdr3_aa: CASSENRGRVSIYGYTF; cdr3_nt: TGTGCCAGCAGTGAGAACAGGGGGCGCGTTTCGATCTATGGCTACACCTTC
clone_size: -; cdr3_length: 12; j_call: TRBJ2-7; d_call: -; v_call: TRBV5-1; cdr3_aa: CASSLDNYEQYF; cdr3_nt: TGCGCCAGCAGCTTGGACAACTACGAGCAGTACTTC
clone_size: -; cdr3_length: 20; j_call: TRBJ1-5; d_call: -; v_call: TRBV30; cdr3_aa: CAWRKALGQRKRGGNQPQHF; cdr3_nt: TGTGCCTGGAGGAAAGCCCTAGGACAGCGTAAAAGGGGTGGCAATCAGCCCCAGCATTTT
clone_size: -; cdr3_length: 15; j_call: TRBJ2-3; d_call: -; v_call: TRBV18; cdr3_aa: CASSPRNGVTDTQYF; cdr3_nt: TGTGCCAGCTCACCACGAAACGGGGTCACAGATACGCAGTATTTT